Each of the 19 T cell receptor beta chains below was sequenced from the same sample in a study of shared clonotypes between healthy human individuals. Sequenced by immunoSEQ multiplex PCR; TCRdb stores in-frame clones only, minus some. Counted here are about a million clones, roughly 77% occurring once; the ten biggest clones make up more than 0.85%. Sample: memory CD4+ T cells from PBMCs. Subset denoted: CD45RA-negative fraction. The source is a man aged 18-30 years in good health. Some clones in this sample may be carry-over from other donors' samples.

The V and J genes are TRBV28 and TRBJ2-7; 7 positions match TRBD1. The CDR3 consists of 13 residues. CDR1 is MDHEN, CDR2 SYDVKM, per germline. Germline trimming cut 9 bases from V and 3 bases from J; bases unmatched to any gene: 8. The CDR3 bases are TGTGCCAGTCACAGGGGAGTAGACTACGAGCAGTACTTC. It codes for CASHRGVDYEQYF.

This clone came up a few times. The chain has TRBV5-1 and TRBJ2-4; 10 nucleotides line up with TRBD2. The CDR3 covers 15 residues. With V trimmed by 5 bases and J by 5 bases, 7 bases remained unmatched. Germline CDR1 reads SGHRS; CDR2 reads YFSETQ. CDR3 DNA sequence: TGCGCCAGCAGTCAGACTAGCGGGCATCAAAACATTCAGTACTTC. Translation gives CASSQTSGHQNIQYF.

The chain joins TRBV6-5 to TRBJ2-7; 13 positions agree with TRBD2. This CDR3 is 16 amino acids long. V trimming: 2 bases; J trimming: 4 bases; junction bases outside the gene matches: 5. Per germline, CDR1 MNHEY and CDR2 SVGAGI. The CDR3 DNA follows: TGTGCCAGCAGTTACGCGGGACTAGCGGGGAGGTACGAGCAGTACTTC. This codes for CASSYAGLAGRYEQYF.

J is TRBJ1-4 and V is TRBV28; D is ambiguous. The V end was cut by 1 base, the J end by 3 bases, with 21 bases between. CDR1 MDHEN and CDR2 SYDVKM come from the germline V gene. There are 19 residues in the CDR3. CDR3 sequence reads: CASSLFGVRGPRANEKLFF. Here the CDR3 DNA reads TGTGCCAGCAGTTTATTTGGGGTTCGGGGTCCCCGGGCTAATGAAAAACTGTTTTTT.

The chain combines TRBV18 with TRBJ1-1, with unresolved D. There are 13 residues in the CDR3. Trimming cost V 1 base and J 6 bases, with 9 bases left between them. The germline gives CDR1 KGHSH, CDR2 LQKENI. The CDR3 bases are TGTGCCAGCTCACCACGTGACCTTTCTGAAGCTTTCTTT. This gives the protein CASSPRDLSEAFF.

The chain couples TRBV2 to TRBJ2-3, with a weak D call TRBD1 (5 bases). V was clipped by 7 bases and J by 1 base, with 12 bases between them. Germline V CDR1 and CDR2: SNHLY, FYNNEI. The CDR3 is 14 residues long. As DNA, the CDR3 is TGTGCCAGCAAAGGGGATCTAGGCACAGATACGCAGTATTTT. Amino acids: CASKGDLGTDTQYF.

J is TRBJ1-5 and V is TRBV2; unclear D gene. V shed 4 bases and J shed 0 bases, with 10 bases lying between them. The germline V gene encodes CDR1 SNHLY and CDR2 FYNNEI. The CDR3 contains 15 residues. CDR3 coding DNA: TGTGCCAGCAGTGCCGCGGCAAGTAGCAATCAGCCCCAGCATTTT. This encodes CASSAAASSNQPQHF.

V usage is TRBV7-2 and J usage is TRBJ1-5; D ambiguous. Trimming stripped 4 bases from V and 1 base from J, with 14 bases between. Germline-derived CDR1 and CDR2 are SGHTA and FQGNSA. The CDR3 has 16 residues. The CDR3 here is CASSSRYIGSNQPQHF. CDR3 nucleotide sequence: TGTGCCAGCAGCTCCCGCTACATTGGCAGCAATCAGCCCCAGCATTTT.

The chain couples TRBV9 to TRBJ2-2; TRBD2 is a possible D gene (5 bases). This CDR3 is 14 amino acids long. The V gene lost 3 bases and the J gene lost 5 bases, with 11 bases spanning the gap. Germline assignment: CDR1 SGDLS and CDR2 YYNGEE. The CDR3 is CASSADLVTGELFF. Here the CDR3 DNA reads TGTGCCAGCAGCGCGGACTTGGTTACCGGGGAGCTGTTTTTT.

This rearrangement joins TRBV28 to TRBJ2-1; the match to TRBD2 covers 10 bases. The CDR3 covers 14 residues. The V segment lost 10 bases and the J segment 7 bases; nucleotides outside the gene matches: 10. Germline CDR1 and CDR2: MDHEN and SYDVKM. CDR3 DNA sequence: TGTGCCACCATTAGCAAGCGGGAGGGGAATGAGCAGTTCTTC. Translation: CATISKREGNEQFF.

This rearrangement joins TRBV18 to TRBJ1-6, with no clear D. Between the trimmed V and J ends, which lost 1 base and 10 bases, there was a span of 11 bases. CDR3 length: 14 amino acids. Germline V lookup: CDR1 KGHSH, CDR2 LQKENI. CDR3 amino acids: CASSPRGPGSPLHF. The DNA of the CDR3 is TGTGCCAGCTCACCACGAGGACCGGGGTCACCCCTCCACTTT.

This chain uses TRBV28 with TRBJ2-5; tentative D call: TRBD1 (5 bases). Germline V gene sequence: CDR1 MDHEN, CDR2 SYDVKM. The CDR3 runs to 11 residues. V gave up 3 bases and J gave up 8 bases, with 7 bases separating them. The CDR3 region is CASSLGPTQYF. Here the CDR3 DNA reads TGTGCCAGCAGTTTGGGGCCTACCCAGTACTTC.

This clone has only a few counts. This chain connects TRBV7-9 to TRBJ2-7; 10 nucleotides match TRBD1. J lost 2 bases, V lost 5 bases, and 9 bases had no gene match. The CDR3 extends over 16 amino acids. Germline values: CDR1 SEHNR, CDR2 FQNEAQ (reference sequence). CDR3 bases: TGTGCCAGCAGCGGTGAGGGGACAGGGGCTACCTACGAGCAGTACTTC. This translates into CASSGEGTGATYEQYF. The full variable domain, its missing parts supplied by reference TRBV7-9 and TRBJ2-7, is DTGVSQNPRHKITKRGQNVTFRCDPISEHNRLYWYRQTLGQGPEFLTYFQNEAQLEKSRLLSDRFSAERPKGSFSTLEIQRTEQGDSAMYLCASSGEGTGATYEQYFGPGTRLTVT.

This rearrangement joins TRBV5-1 to TRBJ2-7, with no clear D. The CDR3 runs 14 residues. Germline V gene lookup returns CDR1 SGHRS and CDR2 YFSETQ. Trimming cost V 0 bases and J 0 bases, with 7 bases left between them. CDR3 nucleotide sequence: TGCGCCAGCAGCTTGGCCGTCGGCTCCTACGAGCAGTACTTC. It translates to CASSLAVGSYEQYF.

The rearrangement links TRBV6-5 to TRBJ2-3; either TRBD1 or TRBD2 may fit D (5 bases each). The CDR3 is 15 amino acids. V was pared by 5 bases and J by 8 bases, with 20 bases between. Germline loops: CDR1 MNHEY, CDR2 SVGAGI. CDR3 in amino acids: CASSRGDRLMGTQYF. The CDR3, as DNA: TGTGCCAGCAGTCGTGGGGACCGCCTGATGGGTACGCAGTATTTT.

CDR3 amino acids: CASSPSGGALSGNTIYF. The CDR3 region has the DNA TGTGCCAGCAGCCCCAGCGGGGGGGCCTTATCTGGAAACACCATATATTTT. The rearrangement uses TRBV7-8 and TRBJ1-3; maybe TRBD1 (6 bases). CDR1 is SGHVS and CDR2 is FQNEAQ in the germline V gene. The V end lost 5 bases, the J end lost 1 base, and 18 bases lay between the germline ends. The CDR3 length is 17 residues.

This rearrangement joins TRBV5-1 to TRBJ1-3; weak D call: TRBD1 (6 bases). Trimming stripped 0 bases from V and 4 bases from J, with 11 bases between. Germline V lookup: CDR1 SGHRS, CDR2 YFSETQ. CDR3 length: 15 residues. The CDR3 loop reads CASSLDTGSGNTIYF. Written as DNA, the CDR3 is TGCGCCAGCAGCTTGGATACAGGGAGCGGAAACACCATATATTTT.

This clone was counted a few times. CDR3 sequence reads: CASRSNGRAIGDEQFF. CDR3 in DNA: TGCGCCAGCAGGTCGAACGGGAGGGCCATAGGAGATGAGCAGTTCTTC. The gene calls are TRBV10-1 and TRBJ2-1; TRBD2 agrees at 8 bases. The germline V gene has CDR1 WNHNN and CDR2 SYGVQD (reference sequence). The V segment lost 6 bases and the J segment 8 bases; nucleotides outside the gene matches: 15. The CDR3 is made up of 16 amino acids.

The V gene is TRBV6-4, the J gene TRBJ1-4; tentatively, D is TRBD1 (6 bases). CDR1 is MRHNA and CDR2 is SNTAGT in the germline V gene. Trimming removed 2 bases at V and 11 bases at J, with 15 bases between. This CDR3 region has 14 residues. In nucleotides, the CDR3 is TGTGCCAGCAGTGACCTGGGGGCGGTAGGGAAACTGTTTTTT. Amino acid sequence: CASSDLGAVGKLFF.